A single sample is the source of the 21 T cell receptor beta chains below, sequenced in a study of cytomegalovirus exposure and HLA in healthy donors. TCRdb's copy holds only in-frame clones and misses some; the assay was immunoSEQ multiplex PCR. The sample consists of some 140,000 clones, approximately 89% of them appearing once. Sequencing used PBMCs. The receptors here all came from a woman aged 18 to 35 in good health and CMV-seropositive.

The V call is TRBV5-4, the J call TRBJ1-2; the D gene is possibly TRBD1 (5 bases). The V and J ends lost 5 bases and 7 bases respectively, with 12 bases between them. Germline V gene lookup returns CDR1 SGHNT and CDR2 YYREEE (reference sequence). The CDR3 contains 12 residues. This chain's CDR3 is CASSPGVSGYTF. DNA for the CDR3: TGTGCCAGCAGTCCGGGGGTCTCTGGCTACACCTTC.

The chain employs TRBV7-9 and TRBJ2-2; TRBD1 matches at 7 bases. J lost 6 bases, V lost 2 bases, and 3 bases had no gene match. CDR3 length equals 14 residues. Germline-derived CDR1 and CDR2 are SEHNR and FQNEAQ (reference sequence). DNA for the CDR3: TGTGCCAGCAGCTTACAGGGGGTTTCCGGGGAGCTGTTTTTT. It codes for CASSLQGVSGELFF.

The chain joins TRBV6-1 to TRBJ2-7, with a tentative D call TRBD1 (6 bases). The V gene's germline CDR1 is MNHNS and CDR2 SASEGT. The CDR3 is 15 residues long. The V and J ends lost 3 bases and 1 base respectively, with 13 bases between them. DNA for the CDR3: TGTGCCAGCAGTGAGGGGCGTGGACAGTCCTACGAGCAGTACTTC. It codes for CASSEGRGQSYEQYF.

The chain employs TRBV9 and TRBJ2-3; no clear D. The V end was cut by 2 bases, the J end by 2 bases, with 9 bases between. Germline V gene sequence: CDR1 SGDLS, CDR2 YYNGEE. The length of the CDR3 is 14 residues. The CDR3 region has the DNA TGTGCCAGCAGCGTTGTCCCTTCCACAGATACGCAGTATTTT. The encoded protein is CASSVVPSTDTQYF.

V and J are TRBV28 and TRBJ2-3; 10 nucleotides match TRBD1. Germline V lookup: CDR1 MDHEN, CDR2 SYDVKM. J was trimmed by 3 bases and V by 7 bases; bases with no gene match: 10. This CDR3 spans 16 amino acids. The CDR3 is CASIPPTGGSTDTQYF. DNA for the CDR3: TGTGCCAGCATCCCCCCGACAGGGGGCTCGACAGATACGCAGTATTTT.

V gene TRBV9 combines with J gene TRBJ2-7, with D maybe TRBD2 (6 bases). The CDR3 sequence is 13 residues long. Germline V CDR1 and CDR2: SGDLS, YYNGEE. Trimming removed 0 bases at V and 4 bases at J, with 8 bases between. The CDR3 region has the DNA TGTGCCAGCAGCGTAGGGGACTCGTACGAGCAGTACTTC. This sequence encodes CASSVGDSYEQYF.

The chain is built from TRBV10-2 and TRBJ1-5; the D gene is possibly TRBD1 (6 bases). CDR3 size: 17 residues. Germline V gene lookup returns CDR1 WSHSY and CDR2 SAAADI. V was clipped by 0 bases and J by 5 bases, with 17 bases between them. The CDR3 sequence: CASSESWFAGDDQPQHF. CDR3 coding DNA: TGCGCCAGCAGTGAGTCGTGGTTCGCAGGGGACGATCAGCCCCAGCATTTT.

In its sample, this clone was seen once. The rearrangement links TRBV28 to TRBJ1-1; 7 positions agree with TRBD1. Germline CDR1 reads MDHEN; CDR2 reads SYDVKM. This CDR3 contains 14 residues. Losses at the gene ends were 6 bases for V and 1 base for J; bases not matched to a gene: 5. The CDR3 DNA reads TGTGCCAGCAGCACACAGGGGAAGAACACTGAAGCTTTCTTT. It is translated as CASSTQGKNTEAFF.

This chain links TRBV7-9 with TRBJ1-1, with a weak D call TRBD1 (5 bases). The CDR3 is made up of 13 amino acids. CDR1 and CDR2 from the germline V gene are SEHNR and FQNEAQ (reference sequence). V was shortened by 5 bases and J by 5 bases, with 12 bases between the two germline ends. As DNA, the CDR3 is TGTGCCAGCAGCCTCCCGGGGGGGACTGAAGCTTTCTTT. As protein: CASSLPGGTEAFF.

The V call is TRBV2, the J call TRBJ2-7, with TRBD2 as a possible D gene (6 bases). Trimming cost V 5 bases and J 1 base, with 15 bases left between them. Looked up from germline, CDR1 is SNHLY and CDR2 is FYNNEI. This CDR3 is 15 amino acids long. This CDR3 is CASSPRGLKSYEQYF. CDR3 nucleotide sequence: TGTGCCAGCAGTCCGAGGGGACTTAAGTCCTACGAGCAGTACTTC.

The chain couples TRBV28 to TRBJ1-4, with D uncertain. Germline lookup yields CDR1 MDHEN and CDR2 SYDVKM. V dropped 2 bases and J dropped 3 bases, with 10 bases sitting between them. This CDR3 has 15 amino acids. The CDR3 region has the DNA TGTGCCAGCAGTTTAGAGAGGGTTGCTAATGAAAAACTGTTTTTT. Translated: CASSLERVANEKLFF.

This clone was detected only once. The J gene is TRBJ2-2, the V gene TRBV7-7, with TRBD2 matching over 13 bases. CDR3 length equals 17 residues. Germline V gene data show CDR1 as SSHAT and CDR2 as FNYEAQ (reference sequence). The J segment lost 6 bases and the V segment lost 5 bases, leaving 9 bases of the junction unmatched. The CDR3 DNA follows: TGTGCCAGCAGCACTCTACTAGCGGGGGGGCTATCCGGGGAGCTGTTTTTT. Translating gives CASSTLLAGGLSGELFF.

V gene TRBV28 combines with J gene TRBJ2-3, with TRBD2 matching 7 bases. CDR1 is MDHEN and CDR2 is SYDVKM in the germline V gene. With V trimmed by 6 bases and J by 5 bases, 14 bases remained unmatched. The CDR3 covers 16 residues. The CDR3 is CASSPLGGESGDTQYF. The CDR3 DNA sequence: TGTGCCAGCAGCCCCCTTGGGGGGGAGTCAGGAGATACGCAGTATTTT.

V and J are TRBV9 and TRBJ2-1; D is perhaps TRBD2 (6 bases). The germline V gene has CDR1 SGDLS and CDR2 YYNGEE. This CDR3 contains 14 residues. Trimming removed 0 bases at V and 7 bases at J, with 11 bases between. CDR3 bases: TGTGCCAGCAGCGTAGCGGGGACTCAGAATGAGCAGTTCTTC. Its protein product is CASSVAGTQNEQFF.

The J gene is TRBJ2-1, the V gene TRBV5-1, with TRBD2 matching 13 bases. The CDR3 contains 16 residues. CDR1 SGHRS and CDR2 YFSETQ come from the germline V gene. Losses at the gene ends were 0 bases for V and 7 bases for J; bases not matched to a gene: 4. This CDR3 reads CASSLAGTSGDNEQFF. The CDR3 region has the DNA TGCGCCAGCAGCTTGGCCGGGACTAGCGGGGATAATGAGCAGTTCTTC.

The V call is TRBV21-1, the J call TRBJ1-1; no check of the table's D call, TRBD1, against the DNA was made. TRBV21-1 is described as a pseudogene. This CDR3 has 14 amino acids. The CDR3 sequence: CASSKKDRGTGAFF. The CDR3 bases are TGTGCCAGCAGCAAGAAGGACAGGGGCACTGGTGCTTTCTTT.

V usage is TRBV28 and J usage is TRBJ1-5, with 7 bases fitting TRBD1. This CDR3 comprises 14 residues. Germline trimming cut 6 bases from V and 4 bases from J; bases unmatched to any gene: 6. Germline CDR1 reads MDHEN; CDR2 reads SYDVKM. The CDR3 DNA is TGTGCCAGCAGCATGGACAGGCTTAATCAGCCCCAGCATTTT. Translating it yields CASSMDRLNQPQHF.

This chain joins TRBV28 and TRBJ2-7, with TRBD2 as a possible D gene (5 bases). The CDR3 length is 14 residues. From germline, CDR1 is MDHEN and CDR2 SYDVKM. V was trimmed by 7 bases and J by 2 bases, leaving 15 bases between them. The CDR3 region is CASTPRGSTYEQYF. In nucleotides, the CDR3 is TGTGCCAGCACCCCTCGAGGGAGCACCTACGAGCAGTACTTC.

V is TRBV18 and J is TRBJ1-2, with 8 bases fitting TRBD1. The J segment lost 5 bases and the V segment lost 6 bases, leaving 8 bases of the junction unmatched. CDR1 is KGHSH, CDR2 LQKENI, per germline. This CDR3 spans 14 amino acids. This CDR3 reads CASSSGTGIYGYTF. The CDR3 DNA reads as TGTGCCAGCTCGTCCGGGACAGGAATTTATGGCTACACCTTC.

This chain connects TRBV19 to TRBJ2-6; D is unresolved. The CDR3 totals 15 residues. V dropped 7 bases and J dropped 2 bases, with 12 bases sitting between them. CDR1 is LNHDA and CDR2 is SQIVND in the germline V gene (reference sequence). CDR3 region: CASTVGGAGANVLTF. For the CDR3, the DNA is TGTGCCAGTACCGTCGGCGGTGCTGGGGCCAACGTCCTGACTTTC. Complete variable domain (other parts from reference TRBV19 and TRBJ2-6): DGGITQSPKYLFRKEGQNVTLSCEQNLNHDAMYWYRQDPGQGLRLIYYSQIVNDFQKGDIAEGYSVSREKKESFPLTVTSAQKNPTAFYLCASTVGGAGANVLTFGAGSRLTVL.

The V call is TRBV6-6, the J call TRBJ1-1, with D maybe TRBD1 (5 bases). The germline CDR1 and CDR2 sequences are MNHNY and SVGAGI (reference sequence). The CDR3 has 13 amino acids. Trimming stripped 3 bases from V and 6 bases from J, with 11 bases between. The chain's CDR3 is CASSYIRVAEAFF. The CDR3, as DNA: TGTGCCAGCAGTTATATCAGGGTGGCTGAAGCTTTCTTT.